The 14 T cell receptor beta chains presented below share a single source sample, sequenced in a study of cytomegalovirus exposure and HLA in healthy donors. It was with 60 Vbeta and 13 Jbeta primers that the PCR ran. Here immunoSEQ multiplex PCR was the method, and the copy in TCRdb shows in-frame clones only, minus some. The table lists about 150,000 clones, approximately 72% of them singletons, with over 1.3% in the top ten. Sequenced material: PBMCs. The receptors come from a man aged 18 to 29 in good health and CMV-seronegative.

A note on this clone: The sample contains more than one DNA sequence encoding this CDR3. The V call is TRBV6-5, the J call TRBJ2-7; TRBD1 aligns across 9 bases. The CDR3 runs to 15 residues. Per germline, CDR1 MNHEY and CDR2 SVGAGI. J gave up 2 bases and V 2 bases, and 4 bases lay outside the gene matches. The CDR3 DNA reads TGTGCCAGCAGTTACAGCGGACAGGGGACCTACGAGCAGTACTTC. This gives the protein CASSYSGQGTYEQYF.

This rearrangement joins TRBV10-3 to TRBJ1-5; D is unresolved. V lost 8 bases and J lost 0, with 14 bases in between. CDR3 length: 15 amino acids. Germline CDR1 ENHRY, CDR2 SYGVKD. CDR3: CAIARVTPSNQPQHF. CDR3 coding DNA: TGTGCCATCGCTCGGGTGACCCCTAGCAATCAGCCCCAGCATTTT.

The chain links TRBV6-1 to TRBJ2-2; perhaps TRBD2 as D (6 bases). Between the trimmed V and J ends, which lost 8 bases and 4 bases, there was a span of 11 bases. This CDR3 region has 13 residues. Per the germline V gene, CDR1 is MNHNS and CDR2 is SASEGT. The CDR3 protein is CASPGDGTGELFF. DNA of the CDR3: TGTGCCAGCCCGGGAGATGGCACCGGGGAGCTGTTTTTT.

V gene TRBV18 combines with J gene TRBJ2-7, with TRBD1 as a possible D gene (6 bases). CDR3 size: 15 residues. V lost 2 bases and J 0 bases, leaving 11 bases between the germline ends. Germline loops: CDR1 KGHSH, CDR2 LQKENI. In nucleotides, the CDR3 is TGTGCCAGCTCACCAGGACAGCTGAGCTCCTACGAGCAGTACTTC. It codes for CASSPGQLSSYEQYF.

V usage is TRBV7-2 and J usage is TRBJ1-5; D uncertain. V shed 3 bases and J shed 10 bases, with 10 bases lying between them. This CDR3 spans 12 amino acids. Germline V gene data show CDR1 as SGHTA and CDR2 as FQGNSA. The CDR3 DNA sequence: TGTGCCAGCAGCTTGACTCCGGGACCCCAGCATTTT. The encoded protein is CASSLTPGPQHF.

This clone was observed a few times. V is TRBV7-9 and J is TRBJ1-4, with a possible D match to TRBD1 (5 bases). V was pared by 4 bases and J by 5 bases, with 11 bases between. Per germline, CDR1 SEHNR and CDR2 FQNEAQ (reference sequence). CDR3 size: 14 residues. The CDR3, as DNA: TGTGCCAGCAGCTCCAGACAGATGAATGAAAAACTGTTTTTT. Translating gives CASSSRQMNEKLFF.

The chain recombines TRBV7-2 with TRBJ2-7; 8 bases fit TRBD1. Looked up from germline, CDR1 is SGHTA and CDR2 is FQGNSA. The CDR3 has 15 amino acids. The V and J ends lost 8 bases and 2 bases, in that order; junction bases with no gene match: 11. The CDR3 sequence is CASRSGTGGPYEQYF. DNA of the CDR3: TGTGCCAGCCGTAGCGGCACAGGGGGGCCCTACGAGCAGTACTTC.

The chain combines TRBV6-5 with TRBJ2-7; D possibly corresponds to TRBD2 (6 bases). With 6 bases removed from V and 5 bases from J, the gap between germline ends came to 14 bases. Looked up from germline, CDR1 is MNHEY and CDR2 is SVGAGI. The CDR3 loop spans 13 amino acids. As DNA, the CDR3 is TGTGCCAGCAGGGATTTCACGGGGGACGAGCAGTACTTC. Amino acid sequence: CASRDFTGDEQYF.

The V call is TRBV7-9, the J call TRBJ1-5, with D perhaps matching TRBD1 (5 bases). CDR1 is SEHNR and CDR2 is FQNEAQ in the germline V gene (reference sequence). Trimming stripped 5 bases from V and 4 bases from J, with 12 bases between. This CDR3 has 14 residues. This CDR3 is CASSPPGGNQPQHF. CDR3 nucleotide sequence: TGTGCCAGCAGCCCGCCGGGGGGGAATCAGCCCCAGCATTTT.

V and J are TRBV7-9 and TRBJ2-7; D perhaps matches TRBD2 (5 bases). This CDR3 has 15 amino acids. Germline lookup yields CDR1 SEHNR and CDR2 FQNEAQ (reference sequence). Trimming stripped 2 bases from V and 6 bases from J, with 17 bases between. CDR3 loop: CASSLSRESSGEQYF. The CDR3 bases are TGTGCCAGCAGCTTATCGAGGGAGTCAAGCGGCGAGCAGTACTTC.

The rearrangement uses TRBV5-6 and TRBJ2-7; D is possibly TRBD1 (6 bases). The V end was cut by 5 bases, the J end by 1 base, with 16 bases between. CDR3 length: 15 amino acids. The germline V gene has CDR1 SGHDT and CDR2 YYEEEE. This chain's CDR3 is CASSPENRDSYEQYF. CDR3 DNA sequence: TGTGCCAGCAGTCCAGAAAACAGGGATTCCTACGAGCAGTACTTC.

The chain couples TRBV6-5 to TRBJ1-4; 9 positions agree with TRBD1. The CDR3 consists of 15 residues. Germline CDR1 is MNHEY and CDR2 is SVGAGI. The trim removed 6 bases at V and 3 bases at J, leaving 5 bases unmatched. CDR3 in amino acids: CASRRTGVANEKLFF. CDR3 DNA: TGTGCCAGCAGACGGACAGGGGTGGCTAATGAAAAACTGTTTTTT.

This chain joins TRBV9 and TRBJ2-1; D is uncertain. The CDR3 sequence is 13 residues long. Germline V gene sequence: CDR1 SGDLS, CDR2 YYNGEE. V dropped 4 bases and J dropped 4 bases, with 9 bases sitting between them. CDR3 residues: CASSRNLYNEQFF. The CDR3 bases are TGTGCCAGCAGCCGCAATCTATACAATGAGCAGTTCTTC.

The chain joins TRBV7-6 to TRBJ2-7; 10 positions match TRBD1. Germline V gene lookup returns CDR1 SGHVS and CDR2 FNYEAQ. The CDR3 is made up of 14 amino acids. Trimming at V came to 5 bases and at J to 4 bases, leaving 5 bases not matched to a gene. The CDR3 DNA sequence: TGTGCCAGCAGCCAGGGACAGGGGAGGTACGAGCAGTACTTC. Its translation: CASSQGQGRYEQYF.